These 32 T cell receptor beta chains were all obtained from the same sample, sequenced in a study of T cell changes during pregnancy in multiple sclerosis. Only in-frame clones appear in the TCRdb table, and some are missing; sequencing was by immunoSEQ multiplex PCR. The sample includes around 50,000 clones, 87% of them seen just once. Sequencing was performed on peripheral blood from another person, used as feeder cells. Receptor source: a human donor whose cells served as feeder cells for cultures in a pregnancy study.

The J gene is TRBJ2-5, the V gene TRBV4-3, with D maybe TRBD2 (5 bases). CDR1 LGHNA and CDR2 YSLEER come from the germline V gene. CDR3 length: 13 amino acids. Deletions cut 0 bases from V and 10 bases from J, with 12 bases between. The CDR3 loop is CASSQDLRGHQYF. The CDR3 region has the DNA TGCGCCAGCAGCCAAGATCTAAGAGGGCACCAGTACTTC.

The rearrangement links TRBV18 to TRBJ2-1, with D tentatively TRBD1 (6 bases). V was pared by 3 bases and J by 13 bases, with 13 bases between. This CDR3 is built from 12 residues. Germline CDR1 reads KGHSH; CDR2 reads LQKENI. The CDR3 sequence is CASSPADRLQFF. The CDR3 coding sequence is TGTGCCAGCTCACCGGCAGACAGGCTACAGTTCTTC.

The chain uses TRBV9 and TRBJ1-3; D remains unclear. In germline, CDR1 is SGDLS, CDR2 YYNGEE. The CDR3 contains 16 residues. V was cut by 0 bases and J by 0 bases, with 10 bases left in between. The CDR3 nucleotides read TGTGCCAGCAGCGTAGTGGGCCAAAACTCTGGAAACACCATATATTTT. Its translation is CASSVVGQNSGNTIYF.

The chain has TRBV7-9 and TRBJ2-6, with TRBD1 matching over 8 bases. The CDR3 totals 18 residues. Germline CDR1 reads SEHNR; CDR2 reads FQNEAQ (reference sequence). V shed 0 bases and J 0 bases; nucleotides not matched to a gene: 4. The CDR3 loop is CASSLAGQALSGANVLTF. The CDR3 region has the DNA TGTGCCAGCAGCTTAGCGGGACAGGCGCTCTCTGGGGCCAACGTCCTGACTTTC.

The chain is built from TRBV7-2 and TRBJ2-7; TRBD1 matches 8 bases. Germline V gene data show CDR1 as SGHTA and CDR2 as FQGNSA. This CDR3 region has 15 residues. The ends lost 3 bases at V and 6 bases at J; junction bases unmatched: 10. The DNA of the CDR3 is TGTGCCAGCAGCTTCAGGATGACAGGGGTGGCCGAGCAGTACTTC. Translating gives CASSFRMTGVAEQYF.

This clone was observed a few times. V is TRBV29-1 and J is TRBJ1-2; D uncertain. Trimming left V 4 bases short and J 6 bases short, with 9 bases between. This CDR3 comprises 11 residues. Germline CDR1 SQVTM, CDR2 ANQGSEA. The CDR3 spells CSVGLSDGYTF. CDR3 coding DNA: TGCAGCGTTGGACTCTCAGATGGCTACACCTTC.

V and J are TRBV29-1 and TRBJ1-1, with unresolved D. The CDR3 extends over 12 amino acids. Germline CDR1 reads SQVTM; CDR2 reads ANQGSEA. The V end was cut by 8 bases, the J end by 4 bases, with 14 bases between. Here the CDR3 reads CSLGGPFTEAFF. The CDR3 nucleotides read TGCAGCTTGGGTGGCCCGTTCACTGAAGCTTTCTTT. Drawing the rest from reference TRBV29-1 and TRBJ1-1, the complete variable domain is SAVISQKPSRDICQRGTSLTIQCQVDSQVTMMFWYRQQPGQSLTLIATANQGSEATYESGFVIDKFPISRPNLTFSTLTVSNMSPEDSSIYLCSLGGPFTEAFFGQGTRLTVV.

CDR3 region: CASSVEPQGGEQYF. In nucleotides, the CDR3 is TGTGCCAGCAGCGTAGAGCCCCAAGGGGGCGAGCAGTACTTC. V and J are TRBV9 and TRBJ2-7; weak D call: TRBD1 (6 bases). Trimming removed 0 bases at V and 6 bases at J, with 13 bases between. The CDR3 has 14 amino acids. Germline loops: CDR1 SGDLS, CDR2 YYNGEE.

J is TRBJ1-1 and V is TRBV6-6, with D possibly matching TRBD1 (5 bases). The CDR3 is made up of 15 amino acids. V lost 5 bases and J 4 bases, leaving 17 bases between the germline ends. Germline lookup yields CDR1 MNHNY and CDR2 SVGAGI (reference sequence). This CDR3 is CASSRRQGSVTEAFF. Here the CDR3 DNA reads TGTGCCAGCAGTCGAAGGCAGGGATCGGTCACTGAAGCTTTCTTT.

J is TRBJ1-5 and V is TRBV6-7; the D gene is possibly TRBD1 (6 bases). TRBV6-7 is an ORF, with its function uncertain. The V and J ends lost 2 bases and 0 bases respectively, with 20 bases between them. The CDR3 sequence is 19 residues long. The CDR3 is CASSYPTGTSGHSNQPQHF. In nucleotides, the CDR3 is TGTGCCAGCAGTTACCCGACCGGGACAAGTGGCCATAGCAATCAGCCCCAGCATTTT.

The rearrangement uses TRBV19 and TRBJ2-1; 9 nucleotides align to TRBD2. Germline loops: CDR1 LNHDA, CDR2 SQIVND (reference sequence). This CDR3 contains 16 residues. The junction had 5 bases not matched to a gene; V was cut back by 5 bases and J by 0 bases. The CDR3 loop reads CASSVLAGSSYNEQFF. CDR3 DNA: TGTGCCAGTAGTGTTCTAGCGGGGAGCTCCTACAATGAGCAGTTCTTC.

This chain connects TRBV10-2 to TRBJ2-7; D unclear. V dropped 6 bases and J dropped 1 base, with 13 bases sitting between them. The germline gives CDR1 WSHSY, CDR2 SAAADI. The CDR3 runs to 14 residues. The CDR3 is CASRFGPLSYEQYF. The CDR3, as DNA: TGCGCCAGCAGGTTTGGGCCACTTTCCTACGAGCAGTACTTC.

V is TRBV5-4 and J is TRBJ2-6; D is uncertain. In germline, CDR1 is SGHNT, CDR2 YYREEE (reference sequence). The CDR3 length is 15 residues. The V end was cut by 2 bases, the J end by 0 bases, with 6 bases between. CDR3 DNA sequence: TGTGCCAGCAGCTTCGGCGGCTCTGGGGCCAACGTCCTGACTTTC. Protein sequence: CASSFGGSGANVLTF.

This clone was found once. The chain links TRBV10-3 to TRBJ1-1, with D unclear. V was pared by 3 bases and J by 1 base, with 9 bases between. Germline CDR1 reads ENHRY; CDR2 reads SYGVKD. The CDR3 covers 14 residues. The CDR3 region is CAISEGSPNTEAFF. CDR3 coding DNA: TGTGCCATCAGTGAAGGCAGTCCGAACACTGAAGCTTTCTTT.

J is TRBJ1-1 and V is TRBV5-4; D is undetermined. This CDR3 has 12 amino acids. Germline CDR1 is SGHNT and CDR2 is YYREEE (reference sequence). V was trimmed by 2 bases and J by 3 bases, leaving 5 bases between them. This CDR3 reads CASSFPYTEAFF. CDR3 DNA: TGTGCCAGCAGCTTTCCGTACACTGAAGCTTTCTTT.

This clone was detected only once. This chain uses TRBV7-9 with TRBJ2-1, with TRBD1 identical over 10 bases. This CDR3 contains 15 residues. The V and J ends lost 6 bases and 4 bases, in that order; junction bases with no gene match: 6. Germline CDR1 is SEHNR and CDR2 is FQNEAQ (reference sequence). This chain's CDR3 is CASRDRGLQYNEQFF. The CDR3 nucleotides are TGTGCCAGCAGAGACAGGGGGCTACAATACAATGAGCAGTTCTTC.

The gene calls are TRBV28 and TRBJ2-2; D is undetermined. Looked up from germline, CDR1 is MDHEN and CDR2 is SYDVKM. CDR3 length equals 14 residues. Trimming left V 6 bases short and J 1 base short, with 9 bases between. The DNA of the CDR3 is TGTGCCAGCAGACCCCGACAGAACACCGGGGAGCTGTTTTTT. Its translation is CASRPRQNTGELFF. Filled out from reference TRBV28 and TRBJ2-2, the complete variable domain reads DVKVTQSSRYLVKRTGEKVFLECVQDMDHENMFWYRQDPGLGLRLIYFSYDVKMKEKGDIPEGYSVSREKKERFSLILESASTNQTSMYLCASRPRQNTGELFFGEGSRLTVL.

This rearrangement joins TRBV29-1 to TRBJ2-2; D gene unclear. From germline, CDR1 is SQVTM and CDR2 ANQGSEA. Trimming shortened V by 2 bases and J by 2 bases, and 9 bases separated the two germline ends. CDR3 length: 14 residues. The CDR3 spells CSVEKQLNTGELFF. CDR3 bases: TGCAGCGTTGAAAAACAACTTAACACCGGGGAGCTGTTTTTT.

This chain links TRBV21-1 with TRBJ2-7; the table gives TRBD2 as D, unverified against the DNA. TRBV21-1 is labeled a pseudogene. CDR3 length: 11 residues. The CDR3 nucleotides are TGTGCCAGCAGCATCCCCGCTAGTAGGCACTTC. This sequence encodes CASSIPASRHF.

The chain uses TRBV6-6 and TRBJ2-1, with a tentative D call TRBD2 (5 bases). The CDR3 length is 13 residues. Trimming pared 2 bases from V and 15 bases from J, leaving 17 bases between. The germline CDR1 and CDR2 sequences are MNHNY and SVGAGI (reference sequence). The CDR3 here is CASSYGLGGWWFF. CDR3 nucleotide sequence: TGTGCCAGCAGTTACGGGCTCGGAGGTTGGTGGTTCTTC.

The rearrangement joins TRBV11-2 to TRBJ1-2; 9 bases agree with TRBD1. This CDR3 is 17 amino acids long. Trimming removed 5 bases from V and 4 bases from J; junction bases left unmatched: 14. Germline-derived CDR1 and CDR2 are SGHAT and FQNNGV. The CDR3 region is CASSLSFEGQGGYGYTF. The CDR3 DNA follows: TGTGCCAGCAGCCTAAGTTTCGAGGGACAGGGTGGCTATGGCTACACCTTC.

This clone was counted once. V is TRBV10-3 and J is TRBJ2-1; 7 nucleotides agree with TRBD1. This CDR3 contains 15 residues. The V gene end was trimmed by 0 bases and the J gene end by 6 bases; junction bases not matched to a gene: 5. CDR1 ENHRY and CDR2 SYGVKD come from the germline V gene. CDR3 protein: CAISESGNRGNEQFF. In DNA form, the CDR3 reads TGTGCCATCAGTGAGTCGGGAAACAGGGGCAATGAGCAGTTCTTC.

This clone occurred a few times. The germline gene is not matched at one end of the junction; a read error may be the cause. The chain employs TRBV10-2 and TRBJ1-1; a possible D gene is TRBD1 (6 bases). This CDR3 region has 14 residues. CDR1 is WSHSY, CDR2 SAAADI, per germline. The CDR3 sequence: CASTRGAGNIEAFF. As DNA, the CDR3 is TGCGCCAGCACCCGGGGGGCGGGGAACATTGAAGCTTTCTTT.

The chain couples TRBV7-2 to TRBJ1-1; D is ambiguous. V lost 1 base, J lost 4 bases, and 13 bases lay in between. The CDR3 has 15 amino acids. Per the germline V gene, CDR1 is SGHTA and CDR2 is FQGNSA. CDR3 bases: TGTGCCAGCAGCTTAGGCGGAAGTTGGGGCACTGAAGCTTTCTTT. Translating gives CASSLGGSWGTEAFF.

This chain uses TRBV9 with TRBJ1-1, with a possible D match to TRBD1 (5 bases). The V end lost 0 bases, the J end lost 6 bases, and 12 bases lay between the germline ends. Looked up from germline, CDR1 is SGDLS and CDR2 is YYNGEE. The CDR3 sequence is 14 residues long. CDR3 DNA: TGTGCCAGCAGCGTAGGAGGGGCGGGGTCTGAAGCTTTCTTT. It codes for CASSVGGAGSEAFF.

The rearrangement uses TRBV5-6 and TRBJ1-2; 8 bases agree with TRBD1. CDR1 and CDR2 from the germline V gene are SGHDT and YYEEEE. CDR3 length: 19 residues. After removal of 4 bases from V and 0 bases from J, the junction contained 17 bases not matched to a gene. The CDR3 protein is CASSAGTGKGWTSNYGYTF. The DNA for the CDR3 is TGTGCCAGCAGCGCCGGGACAGGTAAAGGATGGACCTCTAACTATGGCTACACCTTC.

CDR3 region: CASTKLAGDVYNEQFF. CDR3 DNA sequence: TGTGCCAGCACCAAACTAGCGGGAGACGTTTACAATGAGCAGTTCTTC. The genes are TRBV21-1 and TRBJ2-1; the listed D gene, TRBD2, was not tested against the DNA. TRBV21-1 is termed a pseudogene. CDR3 length: 16 amino acids.

Points on this clone: The junction does not match germline at one end; this may be a read error. The chain links TRBV2 to TRBJ2-5, with 8 bases that match TRBD2. CDR3 length equals 15 residues. In germline, CDR1 is SNHLY, CDR2 FYNNEI. In DNA, the CDR3 is TGTGCCAGCAGTAAAGCGGGAGCCTTTAGGGAGACCCAGTACTTC. Translating it yields CASSKAGAFRETQYF. Full variable domain (outside the CDR3, taken from reference TRBV2 and TRBJ2-5): EPEVTQTPSHQVTQMGQEVILRCVPISNHLYFYWYRQILGQKVEFLVSFYNNEISEKSEIFDDQFSVERPDGSNFTLKIRSTKLEDSAMYFCASSKAGAFRETQYFGPGTRLLVL.

The chain employs TRBV10-3 and TRBJ1-2, with TRBD1 matching over 9 bases. The J segment lost 5 bases and the V segment lost 7 bases, leaving 5 bases of the junction unmatched. Germline V CDR1 and CDR2: ENHRY, SYGVKD. The CDR3 runs 13 residues. The CDR3 protein is CAIKLDRGYGYTF. CDR3 in DNA: TGTGCCATCAAACTCGACAGGGGGTATGGCTACACCTTC.

This sequence joins TRBV2 and TRBJ1-5; the match to TRBD1 covers 7 bases. The germline CDR1 and CDR2 sequences are SNHLY and FYNNEI. This CDR3 is 14 amino acids long. The V gene end was trimmed by 9 bases and the J gene end by 7 bases; junction bases not matched to a gene: 12. CDR3 sequence: CASKLGQTTQPQHF. The CDR3 bases are TGTGCCAGTAAATTGGGACAGACTACGCAGCCCCAGCATTTT.

The gene calls are TRBV9 and TRBJ2-2, with D perhaps given as TRBD1 or TRBD2 (7 bases each). Germline V lookup: CDR1 SGDLS, CDR2 YYNGEE. V was trimmed by 0 bases and J by 3 bases, leaving 12 bases between them. This CDR3 is 16 amino acids long. Written as DNA, the CDR3 is TGTGCCAGCAGCGTAGTGACAGGGAGGGACACCGGGGAGCTGTTTTTT. Translated, it gives CASSVVTGRDTGELFF.

The genes are TRBV9 and TRBJ2-4; maybe TRBD2 (5 bases). The ends were cut back, 4 bases at V and 0 bases at J, with 11 bases in the middle. Germline loops: CDR1 SGDLS, CDR2 YYNGEE. This CDR3 has 15 residues. CDR3 loop: CASSTRGEAKNIQYF. The CDR3 DNA sequence: TGTGCCAGCAGCACCCGGGGAGAAGCCAAAAACATTCAGTACTTC.